These T cell receptor beta chains were read from a single sample in a study of human T cells and chemical hapten exposure. TCRdb used MiXCR to reprocess the RACE reads, holding one entry per CDR3 protein. The sample carries tens of thousands of distinct CDR3 sequences, 9.8% recorded once. The sequencing here drew on whole blood, taken in connection with sensitization to the hapten diphenylcyclopropenone (DPC). These receptors were obtained from a woman aged 40 to 50 with alopecia areata. Some clones in this sample may be carry-over from other donors' samples. CDR3s include the opening cysteine and the closing phenylalanine or tryptophan. The D gene is left open where the match is weak. For some rows the clone size is stated as once, few or many, or as a class when expanded; others skip it.

CDR3 protein: CASSPARQAELFF; CDR3 DNA: TGTGCCAGCAGCCCCGCCAGGCAGGCGGAGCTGTTTTTT; V gene: TRBV7-2; clone size: NA; J gene: TRBJ2-2; D gene: NA
CDR3 protein: CASSYRTGVTDTQYF; CDR3 DNA: TGTGCCAGCAGTTATCGGACGGGGGTCACAGATACGCAGTATTTT; V gene: TRBV6-2/TRBV6-3; clone size: NA; J gene: TRBJ2-3; D gene: NA
CDR3 protein: CASSFPSGSYPTDTQYF; CDR3 DNA: TGTGCCAGCAGCTTTCCTTCCGGGTCTTACCCCACAGATACGCAGTATTTT; V gene: TRBV7-2; clone size: many; J gene: TRBJ2-3; D gene: NA
CDR3 protein: CASSYVQGENIQYF; CDR3 DNA: TGTGCCAGCAGTTACGTACAGGGGGAAAACATTCAGTACTTC; V gene: TRBV6-2/TRBV6-3; clone size: NA; J gene: TRBJ2-4; D gene: TRBD1
CDR3 protein: CASSVGAGTQPQHF; CDR3 DNA: TGTGCCAGCAGCGTAGGCGCCGGGACTCAGCCCCAGCATTTT; V gene: TRBV9; clone size: NA; J gene: TRBJ1-5; D gene: NA
CDR3 protein: CASSLKENEKLFF; CDR3 DNA: TGTGCCAGCAGTTTAAAGGAGAATGAAAAACTGTTTTTT; V gene: TRBV12-3/TRBV12-4; clone size: many; J gene: TRBJ1-4; D gene: NA
CDR3 protein: CASSVAGANVLTF; CDR3 DNA: TGTGCTAGCAGCGTAGCTGGGGCCAACGTCCTGACTTTC; V gene: TRBV9; clone size: few; J gene: TRBJ2-6; D gene: NA
CDR3 protein: CASSVEGGLSSYNSPLHF; CDR3 DNA: TGTGCCAGCAGCGTAGAGGGCGGCCTAAGCTCCTATAATTCACCCCTCCACTTT; V gene: TRBV9; clone size: many; J gene: TRBJ1-6; D gene: NA
CDR3 protein: CASSSQQGLEQYF; CDR3 DNA: TGTGCCAGCAGTTCACAACAAGGACTCGAGCAGTACTTC; V gene: TRBV6-2/TRBV6-3; clone size: many; J gene: TRBJ2-7; D gene: NA
CDR3 protein: CSSFSGQHEAFF; CDR3 DNA: TGCAGCTCCTTTTCAGGACAGCACGAAGCTTTCTTT; V gene: TRBV29-1; clone size: medium-sized; J gene: TRBJ1-1; D gene: NA
CDR3 protein: CASRPTGTHTEAFF; CDR3 DNA: TGTGCCAGCAGGCCTACAGGGACCCACACTGAAGCTTTCTTT; V gene: TRBV11-1; clone size: NA; J gene: TRBJ1-1; D gene: NA
CDR3 protein: CASSPIPTGVAFF; CDR3 DNA: TGTGCCAGCAGCCCTATCCCCACAGGAGTCGCTTTCTTT; V gene: TRBV28; clone size: many; J gene: TRBJ1-1; D gene: NA
CDR3 protein: CASSLTADTQYF; CDR3 DNA: TGTGCCAGCAGTTTGACTGCTGATACGCAGTATTTT; V gene: TRBV28; clone size: many; J gene: TRBJ2-3; D gene: NA
CDR3 protein: CASSKGDRDTGELFF; CDR3 DNA: TGTGCCAGCAGTAAAGGGGACAGAGACACCGGGGAGCTGTTTTTT; V gene: TRBV6-5; clone size: NA; J gene: TRBJ2-2; D gene: TRBD1
CDR3 protein: CASSVAQRGTEAFF; CDR3 DNA: TGTGCCAGCAGCGTAGCACAGAGGGGCACTGAAGCTTTCTTT; V gene: TRBV9; clone size: many; J gene: TRBJ1-1; D gene: NA
CDR3 protein: CSAEPGGYGYTF; CDR3 DNA: TGCAGCGCCGAGCCCGGGGGCTATGGCTACACCTTC; V gene: TRBV29-1; clone size: many; J gene: TRBJ1-2; D gene: NA
CDR3 protein: CASRRGEGPETQYF; CDR3 DNA: TGTGCCAGCAGACGGGGGGAGGGCCCGGAGACCCAGTACTTC; V gene: TRBV28; clone size: many; J gene: TRBJ2-5; D gene: TRBD2
CDR3 protein: CASSPTGDSYEQYF; CDR3 DNA: TGTGCCAGCAGCCCGACAGGGGATTCCTACGAGCAGTACTTC; V gene: TRBV11-2; clone size: NA; J gene: TRBJ2-7; D gene: TRBD1
CDR3 protein: CASSYSLGQTNSPLHF; CDR3 DNA: TGTGCCAGCAGTTACTCCCTGGGACAGACAAATTCACCCCTCCACTTT; V gene: TRBV6-6; clone size: many; J gene: TRBJ1-6; D gene: TRBD1
CDR3 protein: CASSIEGRAYNEQFF; CDR3 DNA: TGTGCCAGTAGTATCGAGGGGAGGGCCTACAATGAGCAGTTCTTC; V gene: TRBV19; clone size: many; J gene: TRBJ2-1; D gene: TRBD2
CDR3 protein: CSALFPRGTGELFF; CDR3 DNA: TGCAGCGCCCTTTTCCCTCGGGGTACCGGGGAGCTGTTTTTT; V gene: TRBV29-1; clone size: NA; J gene: TRBJ2-2; D gene: NA
CDR3 protein: CASSWDRDYEQYF; CDR3 DNA: TGTGCCAGCAGTTGGGACAGGGACTACGAGCAGTACTTC; V gene: TRBV6-5; clone size: NA; J gene: TRBJ2-7; D gene: TRBD1
CDR3 protein: CASSLWEGTEAFF; CDR3 DNA: TGTGCCAGCAGTTTGTGGGAGGGTACTGAAGCTTTCTTT; V gene: TRBV27; clone size: many; J gene: TRBJ1-1; D gene: NA
CDR3 protein: CASSTDYGEQYF; CDR3 DNA: TGTGCCAGCAGCACCGACTACGGCGAGCAGTACTTC; V gene: TRBV11-2; clone size: few; J gene: TRBJ2-7; D gene: NA
CDR3 protein: CASILEIAGEQYF; CDR3 DNA: TGTGCCAGCATCCTCGAGATAGCGGGCGAGCAGTACTTC; V gene: TRBV2; clone size: NA; J gene: TRBJ2-7; D gene: TRBD2
CDR3 protein: CASSPQFRRGATYNEQFF; CDR3 DNA: TGTGCCAGCAGCCCGCAGTTCCGGCGGGGGGCGACATACAATGAGCAGTTCTTC; V gene: TRBV4-2; clone size: few; J gene: TRBJ2-1; D gene: TRBD2
CDR3 protein: CSAAVNTEAFF; CDR3 DNA: TGCAGCGCCGCAGTGAACACTGAAGCTTTCTTT; V gene: TRBV29-1; clone size: NA; J gene: TRBJ1-1; D gene: NA
CDR3 protein: CASSKSVSQDTQYF; CDR3 DNA: TGTGCCAGCAGCAAATCGGTCTCCCAAGATACGCAGTATTTT; V gene: TRBV3-1; clone size: NA; J gene: TRBJ2-3; D gene: NA
CDR3 protein: CASSQGTSGGYEQYF; CDR3 DNA: TGTGCCAGCAGCCAAGGGACTAGCGGGGGGTACGAGCAGTACTTC; V gene: TRBV3-1; clone size: many; J gene: TRBJ2-7; D gene: TRBD2
CDR3 protein: CASGGGTLNSPLHF; CDR3 DNA: TGTGCCAGCGGAGGGGGAACTTTAAATTCACCCCTCCACTTT; V gene: TRBV2; clone size: many; J gene: TRBJ1-6; D gene: NA
CDR3 protein: CASSMGGSNEQFF; CDR3 DNA: TGCGCCAGCAGTATGGGGGGGTCCAATGAGCAGTTCTTC; V gene: TRBV5-1; clone size: many; J gene: TRBJ2-1; D gene: TRBD2
CDR3 protein: CATASGETQYF; CDR3 DNA: TGTGCCACCGCCTCGGGGGAGACCCAGTACTTC; V gene: TRBV24-1; clone size: many; J gene: TRBJ2-5; D gene: NA
CDR3 protein: CASSQDKALRDGYTF; CDR3 DNA: TGCGCCAGCAGCCAAGATAAGGCGCTAAGGGATGGCTACACCTTC; V gene: TRBV4-3; clone size: many; J gene: TRBJ1-2; D gene: NA
CDR3 protein: CASSQEGYRGRSYEQYF; CDR3 DNA: TGTGCCAGCAGCCAAGAGGGGTATAGGGGCCGCTCCTACGAGCAGTACTTC; V gene: TRBV3-1; clone size: many; J gene: TRBJ2-7; D gene: NA
CDR3 protein: CASSERVVSGYTF; CDR3 DNA: TGTGCCAGCAGTGAAAGGGTCGTTAGTGGCTACACCTTC; V gene: TRBV2; clone size: NA; J gene: TRBJ1-2; D gene: NA
CDR3 protein: CASRKAGETGELFF; CDR3 DNA: TGTGCCAGCCGAAAAGCGGGGGAGACCGGGGAGCTGTTTTTT; V gene: TRBV4-2; clone size: many; J gene: TRBJ2-2; D gene: TRBD2
CDR3 protein: CASSQAGGTDTQYF; CDR3 DNA: TGTGCCAGCAGCCAAGCCGGGGGCACAGATACGCAGTATTTT; V gene: TRBV4-2; clone size: many; J gene: TRBJ2-3; D gene: NA
CDR3 protein: CASSYSSPGIYGYTF; CDR3 DNA: TGTGCCAGCAGTTACTCGAGTCCTGGGATCTATGGCTACACCTTC; V gene: TRBV6-5; clone size: many; J gene: TRBJ1-2; D gene: NA
CDR3 protein: CASSLLQGLAGGNEQFF; CDR3 DNA: TGTGCCAGCAGCTTACTCCAGGGACTAGCGGGGGGAAATGAGCAGTTCTTC; V gene: TRBV7-6; clone size: NA; J gene: TRBJ2-1; D gene: TRBD2
CDR3 protein: CASSQPFYEQYF; CDR3 DNA: TGTGCCAGCAGCCAGCCCTTCTACGAGCAGTACTTC; V gene: TRBV7-2; clone size: few; J gene: TRBJ2-7; D gene: NA
CDR3 protein: CASSLAGNQETQYF; CDR3 DNA: TGTGCCAGCAGCTTGGCCGGGAACCAAGAGACCCAGTACTTC; V gene: TRBV5-4; clone size: many; J gene: TRBJ2-5; D gene: NA
CDR3 protein: CASSLQAGVSYEQYF; CDR3 DNA: TGTGCCAGCAGCCTCCAAGCGGGGGTCTCCTACGAGCAGTACTTC; V gene: TRBV7-8; clone size: many; J gene: TRBJ2-7; D gene: TRBD2
CDR3 protein: CATSYRAAEAFF; CDR3 DNA: TGTGCCACCTCATACAGGGCCGCTGAAGCTTTCTTT; V gene: TRBV6-2/TRBV6-3; clone size: NA; J gene: TRBJ1-1; D gene: NA
CDR3 protein: CSAAIGFGNYGYTF; CDR3 DNA: TGCAGTGCTGCGATAGGGTTTGGGAACTATGGCTACACCTTC; V gene: TRBV20-1; clone size: NA; J gene: TRBJ1-2; D gene: NA
CDR3 protein: CASSSPTGLPLGNTEAFF; CDR3 DNA: TGTGCCAGCAGCTCACCCACAGGGCTCCCCCTAGGGAACACTGAAGCTTTCTTT; V gene: TRBV7-9; clone size: many; J gene: TRBJ1-1; D gene: NA
CDR3 protein: CASSSRDFQETQYF; CDR3 DNA: TGTGCCAGCAGTTCCCGGGACTTCCAAGAGACCCAGTACTTC; V gene: TRBV12-3/TRBV12-4; clone size: many; J gene: TRBJ2-5; D gene: NA
CDR3 protein: CASTGLAGAGNNEQFF; CDR3 DNA: TGTGCCAGCACTGGACTAGCGGGGGCCGGAAACAATGAGCAGTTCTTC; V gene: TRBV6-1; clone size: many; J gene: TRBJ2-1; D gene: TRBD2
CDR3 protein: CSARGQADVNEQYF; CDR3 DNA: TGCAGTGCTAGGGGTCAGGCCGACGTCAACGAGCAGTACTTC; V gene: TRBV20-1; clone size: many; J gene: TRBJ2-7; D gene: NA
CDR3 protein: CANSRQGNTEAFF; CDR3 DNA: TGTGCCAACAGCCGACAGGGGAACACTGAAGCTTTCTTT; V gene: TRBV7-9; clone size: NA; J gene: TRBJ1-1; D gene: TRBD1
CDR3 protein: CASSLSKANEKLFF; CDR3 DNA: TGTGCCAGCAGTTTATCGAAGGCCAATGAAAAACTGTTTTTT; V gene: TRBV27; clone size: many; J gene: TRBJ1-4; D gene: NA
CDR3 protein: CASSRLAGDTQYF; CDR3 DNA: TGTGCCAGCAGCCGCCTAGCGGGGGATACGCAGTATTTT; V gene: TRBV2; clone size: many; J gene: TRBJ2-3; D gene: TRBD2
CDR3 protein: CASSPSPTVGGTQYF; CDR3 DNA: TGTGCCAGCAGCCCGTCGCCTACCGTTGGGGGTACGCAGTATTTT; V gene: TRBV7-3; clone size: few; J gene: TRBJ2-3; D gene: NA
CDR3 protein: CASSPVVNEQFF; CDR3 DNA: TGTGCCAGCAGTCCCGTAGTCAATGAGCAGTTCTTC; V gene: TRBV7-2; clone size: many; J gene: TRBJ2-1; D gene: NA